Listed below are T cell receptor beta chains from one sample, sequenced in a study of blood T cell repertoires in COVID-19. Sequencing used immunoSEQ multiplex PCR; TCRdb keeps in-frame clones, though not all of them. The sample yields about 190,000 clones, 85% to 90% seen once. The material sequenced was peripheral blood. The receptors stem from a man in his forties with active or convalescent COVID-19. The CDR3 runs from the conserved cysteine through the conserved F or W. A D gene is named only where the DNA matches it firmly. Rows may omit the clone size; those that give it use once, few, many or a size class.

TGTGCCAGCACCCTCTACGGGAGCTACGAGCAGTACTTC,CASTLYGSYEQYF,.,TRBJ2-7,.,TRBV6-6
TGTGCCTGGAGGGGGGCTTACGGGACCTACAATGAGCAGTTCTTC,CAWRGAYGTYNEQFF,.,TRBJ2-1,.,TRBV30
TGTGCCAGCAGTTCCAGGGAATCAGAAGCTTTCTTT,CASSSRESEAFF,once,TRBJ1-1,.,TRBV6-5
TGTGCCAGCAGTCCCAATCGGGGGGCGCGTCACACTGAAGCTTTCTTT,CASSPNRGARHTEAFF,.,TRBJ1-1,.,TRBV27
TGTGCCAGCAGCCAAGTCCAGGGGCACTACGAGCAGTACTTC,CASSQVQGHYEQYF,.,TRBJ2-7,.,TRBV4-2
TGTGCCAGCAGCGTAGGGCCCAGCACAGATACGCAGTATTTT,CASSVGPSTDTQYF,.,TRBJ2-3,.,TRBV9
TGTGCCAGCAGCCAAGCTCCGCTTGCGGCAGATAATCAGCCCCAGCATTTT,CASSQAPLAADNQPQHF,.,TRBJ1-5,.,TRBV3-1/TRBV3-2
TGTGCCAGTAAGCTCAAAGATACGCAGTATTTT,CASKLKDTQYF,.,TRBJ2-3,.,TRBV7-2
TGTGCCACCAGCAGAGATGGGCGAGCGGGGGACCCACAAGAGACCCAGTACTTC,CATSRDGRAGDPQETQYF,.,TRBJ2-5,TRBD2,TRBV15
TGTGCCAGCAGCGAACCCCACAGACAGGGGTTTAATTCCGCTGAAGCTTTCTTT,CASSEPHRQGFNSAEAFF,few,TRBJ1-1,TRBD1,TRBV5-5
TGTGCCAGCAGCCAAGGGAGGTTGAACACTGAAGCTTTCTTT,CASSQGRLNTEAFF,.,TRBJ1-1,.,TRBV3-1/TRBV3-2
TGTGCCAGCAGCTTGGGGCAGATAAAACACTATGGCTACACCTTC,CASSLGQIKHYGYTF,.,TRBJ1-2,.,TRBV5-6
TGTGCCATCAGCCCCACGGCAACTAATGAAAAACTGTTTTTT,CAISPTATNEKLFF,.,TRBJ1-4,.,TRBV10-3
TGTGCCAGCAGTTCCTCAGGGACAGGAGGCAATCAGCCCCAGCATTTT,CASSSSGTGGNQPQHF,.,TRBJ1-5,TRBD1,TRBV28
TGCAGCGTTAACAAGAACACTGAAGCTTTCTTT,CSVNKNTEAFF,.,TRBJ1-1,.,TRBV29-1
TGTGCCAGCAACTCCGGGACAGGGAACGAGCAGTACTTC,CASNSGTGNEQYF,.,TRBJ2-7,TRBD1,TRBV12-3/TRBV12-4
TGTGCCAGCAGCTTAGGGGTAAAGAGGGGACTTCAGAATTCACCCCTCCACTTT,CASSLGVKRGLQNSPLHF,.,TRBJ1-6,.,TRBV7-9
TGTGCCAGCAGCCCAGGGACAGGGACCGGGGAGCTGTTTTTT,CASSPGTGTGELFF,.,TRBJ2-2,TRBD1,TRBV11-3
TGTGCCAGCAGTTCCTCCAGGACAGGGCATATGTACGAGCAGTACTTC,CASSSSRTGHMYEQYF,.,TRBJ2-7,TRBD1,TRBV28
TGTGCCAGCAGTGAAGCCACAGGACGGAACACCGGGGAGCTGTTTTTT,CASSEATGRNTGELFF,.,TRBJ2-2,.,TRBV2
TGTGCCTGCTCACCCCTAGCGGGAGGCACAGATACGCAGTATTTT,CACSPLAGGTDTQYF,.,TRBJ2-3,TRBD2,TRBV30
TGCAGTGCCAGTGGACGGGCGGGGCCTGAGCAGTTCTTC,CSASGRAGPEQFF,.,TRBJ2-1,.,TRBV20-1
TGTGCCAGCAGCTTAGACGGGATTAATTCACCCCTCCACTTT,CASSLDGINSPLHF,.,TRBJ1-6,.,TRBV11-2
TGTGCCACCAGCGGACAGGCACTGGGCACAGATACGCAGTATTTT,CATSGQALGTDTQYF,.,TRBJ2-3,TRBD1,TRBV24-1
TGTGCCAGCAGCCCCCAGGACAGGGGCGCAAGCCGTGTCTATGGCTACACCTTC,CASSPQDRGASRVYGYTF,once,TRBJ1-2,TRBD1,TRBV7-8
TGTGCCAGCAGCCCGGGACAGCTATCCTACGAGCAGTACTTC,CASSPGQLSYEQYF,.,TRBJ2-7,TRBD1,TRBV7-9
TGTGCCAGCAGTGAAGTACCGGGACAGGGGTCCTACGAGCAGTACTTC,CASSEVPGQGSYEQYF,.,TRBJ2-7,TRBD1,TRBV2
TGTGCCAGCTCCCGACAGGTGGACTATGGCTACACCTTC,CASSRQVDYGYTF,.,TRBJ1-2,.,TRBV6-5
TGTGCCAGTAGTCCAACAGGGTTACTTAGCAATCAGCCCCAGCATTTT,CASSPTGLLSNQPQHF,.,TRBJ1-5,.,TRBV19